The entry below describes one T cell receptor beta chain. This CDR3 is 14 amino acids long. The V and J ends lost 1 base and 1 base respectively, with 7 bases between them. The germline gives CDR1 MGHRA, CDR2 YSYEKL. Profiling relied on immunoSEQ multiplex PCR, and the TCRdb table lists in-frame clones only, not all of them. The sample lists about 330,000 clones, 87% occurring once. The data were taken from a study of shared clonotypes between healthy human individuals. The sequence derives from a man between 18 and 29 years old in good health. The sample was memory CD8+ T cells sorted from blood. Subset of the sample: CD45RO+ cells pooled with CCR7-negative TemRA cells. The rearrangement links TRBV4-1 to TRBJ1-1; weak D call: TRBD1 (5 bases). CDR3 protein: CASSQGQTNTEAFF. CDR3 DNA sequence: TGCGCCAGCAGCCAAGGACAGACGAACACTGAAGCTTTCTTT.